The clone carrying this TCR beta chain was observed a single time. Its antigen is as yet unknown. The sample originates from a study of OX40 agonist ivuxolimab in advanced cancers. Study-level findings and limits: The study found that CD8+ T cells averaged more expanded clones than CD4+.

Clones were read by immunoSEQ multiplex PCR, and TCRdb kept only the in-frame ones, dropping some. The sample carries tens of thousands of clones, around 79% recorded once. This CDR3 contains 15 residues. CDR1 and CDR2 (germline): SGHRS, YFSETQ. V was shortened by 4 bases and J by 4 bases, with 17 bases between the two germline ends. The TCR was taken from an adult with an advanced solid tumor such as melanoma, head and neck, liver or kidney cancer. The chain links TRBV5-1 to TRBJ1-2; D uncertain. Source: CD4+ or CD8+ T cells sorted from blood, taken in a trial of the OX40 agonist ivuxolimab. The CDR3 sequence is CASSLEKGTSYGYTF. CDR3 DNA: TGCGCCAGCAGCCTTGAAAAAGGTACTAGCTATGGCTACACCTTC.